A selection of T cell receptor beta chains follows, all from one sample in a study of cytomegalovirus exposure and HLA in healthy donors. The table came from immunoSEQ multiplex PCR; TCRdb's copy has only in-frame clones and leaves some out. In the table there are about 83,000 clones, 95% to 97% of which are singletons. Sequencing was carried out using PBMCs. The receptors derive from a woman between 18 and 29 years old in good health and CMV-seronegative. Each CDR3 is given with its conserved first and last residue. A D gene is named only where the DNA matches it firmly. Expanded clones get a size class; other rows say once, few or many, or leave the size out.

d_call	v_call	j_call	clone_size	cdr3_aa	cdr3_nt
TRBD2	TRBV28	TRBJ2-3	-	CASSFSILAGSTDTQYF	TGTGCCAGCAGTTTTAGCATTTTAGCGGGTAGCACAGATACGCAGTATTTT
TRBD2	TRBV10-3	TRBJ2-1	-	CAIRGTSGSINEQFF	TGTGCCATCAGGGGGACTAGCGGGAGCATCAATGAGCAGTTCTTC
-	TRBV21-1	TRBJ2-1	-	CASRSPKREGLSDEQFF	TGTGCCAGCAGGAGCCCCAAGCGGGAGGGCCTTTCCGATGAGCAGTTCTTC
-	TRBV25-1	TRBJ1-1	-	CASSEFRNTEAFF	TGTGCCAGCAGTGAATTCAGAAACACTGAAGCTTTCTTT
-	TRBV5-6	TRBJ1-2	-	CASSLMAAGEGYTF	TGTGCCAGCAGCTTGATGGCCGCCGGGGAGGGCTACACCTTC
TRBD2	TRBV10-1	TRBJ2-1	-	CASRSGTSGPWEQFF	TGCGCCAGCAGAAGCGGGACTAGCGGCCCTTGGGAGCAGTTCTTC
-	TRBV27	TRBJ2-1	-	CASSSSVLGGNEQFF	TGTGCCAGCAGCTCCTCGGTGTTGGGGGGCAATGAGCAGTTCTTC
TRBD2	TRBV9	TRBJ2-3	-	CASSVGSGRVDTQYF	TGTGCCAGCAGCGTAGGTTCCGGGAGGGTCGATACGCAGTATTTT
TRBD1	TRBV30	TRBJ2-5	-	CAWRTGYQETQYF	TGTGCCTGGAGGACAGGGTACCAAGAGACCCAGTACTTC
-	TRBV7-8	TRBJ2-7	-	CASTPLGAGAYEQYF	TGTGCCAGCACCCCCCTGGGGGCGGGAGCCTACGAGCAGTACTTC
TRBD1	TRBV27	TRBJ1-2	-	CASSMGQLTYGYTF	TGTGCCAGCAGCATGGGACAGCTGACCTATGGCTACACCTTC
-	TRBV18	TRBJ1-6	once	CASSPPQGSNSPLHF	TGTGCCAGCTCACCTCCACAGGGTAGTAATTCACCCCTCCACTTT
TRBD2	TRBV5-4	TRBJ2-3	-	CASSFSGSTDTQYF	TGTGCCAGCAGCTTTAGCGGGAGCACAGATACGCAGTATTTT
-	TRBV30	TRBJ2-1	-	CAWRRRGNEQFF	TGTGCCTGGAGGAGAAGGGGGAATGAGCAGTTCTTC
-	TRBV27	TRBJ1-5	-	CASSFAAGVRNQPQHF	TGTGCCAGCAGTTTCGCGGCAGGGGTGCGGAATCAGCCCCAGCATTTT
TRBD2	TRBV18	TRBJ2-7	-	CASSPSGSGDEQYF	TGTGCCAGCTCACCTAGCGGGAGTGGCGACGAGCAGTACTTC
TRBD2	TRBV5-6	TRBJ2-1	-	CASSLNGLAGAEQFF	TGTGCCAGCAGCCTTAATGGACTAGCGGGAGCTGAGCAGTTCTTC
TRBD2	TRBV15	TRBJ2-7	-	CATSRAGGGKPYEQYF	TGTGCCACCAGCAGAGCGGGGGGAGGGAAGCCCTACGAGCAGTACTTC
TRBD2	TRBV11-2	TRBJ2-3	-	CASSSTGPGLGTQYF	TGTGCCAGCAGCTCCACGGGGCCAGGACTAGGCACGCAGTATTTT
TRBD1	TRBV2	TRBJ1-5	once	CASSVPETGVQPQHF	TGTGCCAGCAGTGTCCCCGAGACAGGGGTTCAGCCCCAGCATTTT
TRBD1	TRBV6-4	TRBJ1-5	once	CASGGTDNQPQHF	TGTGCCAGCGGGGGGACAGATAATCAGCCCCAGCATTTT
-	TRBV10-1	TRBJ1-3	-	CASMGSSGNTIYF	TGCGCCAGCATGGGGAGCTCTGGAAACACCATATATTTT
TRBD1	TRBV30	TRBJ1-2	-	CAFYRGTGYGYTF	TGTGCCTTCTACAGGGGTACGGGGTATGGCTACACCTTC
-	TRBV19	TRBJ1-5	-	CASKKRNQPQHF	TGTGCCAGTAAAAAGCGGAATCAGCCCCAGCATTTT
-	TRBV9	TRBJ2-1	-	CASSEEVVHEQFF	TGTGCCAGCAGCGAGGAGGTGGTCCATGAGCAGTTCTTC
TRBD1	TRBV19	TRBJ1-4	-	CASTVSGPGQGREKLFF	TGTGCCAGTACCGTATCTGGGCCGGGACAGGGACGAGAAAAACTGTTTTTT
TRBD1	TRBV7-6	TRBJ1-4	-	CASSPGTGSLEANEKLFF	TGTGCCAGCAGCCCCGGGACAGGGTCGTTGGAAGCTAATGAAAAACTGTTTTTT
-	TRBV27	TRBJ1-2	-	CASSRYRGTIYYGYTF	TGTGCCAGCAGTCGTTATAGGGGGACAATCTACTATGGCTACACCTTC
-	TRBV6-4	TRBJ2-6	once	CASSSGLGANVLTF	TGTGCCAGCAGTTCAGGTCTCGGGGCCAACGTCCTGACTTTC
TRBD1	TRBV5-1	TRBJ1-1	-	CASSLGGPGTEAFF	TGCGCCAGCAGCTTAGGGGGCCCTGGTACTGAAGCTTTCTTT
TRBD1	TRBV11-3	TRBJ2-7	-	CASSLSGQAIQYF	TGTGCCAGCAGCTTGTCGGGACAGGCGATTCAGTACTTC
-	TRBV6-5	TRBJ2-7	-	CASSQIGGEQYF	TGTGCCAGCAGTCAAATAGGGGGCGAGCAGTACTTC
TRBD1	TRBV19	TRBJ1-2	-	CATYSGWTGERGYTF	TGTGCCACCTATTCTGGGTGGACAGGGGAGCGGGGCTACACCTTC
TRBD1	TRBV7-9	TRBJ1-5	-	CASRGGQGNQPQHF	TGTGCCAGCAGAGGGGGACAGGGGAATCAGCCCCAGCATTTT
-	TRBV14	TRBJ2-4	-	CASSQAVAKNIQYF	TGTGCCAGCAGCCAAGCCGTAGCCAAAAACATTCAGTACTTC
-	TRBV2	TRBJ1-3	-	CATPIEESGNTIYF	TGTGCCACCCCTATCGAGGAATCTGGAAACACCATATATTTT
-	TRBV27	TRBJ1-1	-	CASTPDRNTEAFF	TGTGCCAGCACCCCGGACAGGAACACTGAAGCTTTCTTT
TRBD2	TRBV2	TRBJ2-7	-	CASSGLAGYYEQYF	TGTGCCAGCAGCGGACTAGCGGGGTACTACGAGCAGTACTTC
TRBD1	TRBV2	TRBJ2-7	-	CASSEQGAYEQYF	TGTGCCAGCAGTGAACAGGGGGCCTACGAGCAGTACTTC
TRBD2	TRBV19	TRBJ2-3	once	CASSIGLAVTDTQYF	TGTGCCAGTAGTATCGGACTAGCGGTAACAGATACGCAGTATTTT
-	TRBV18	TRBJ2-7	-	CASSPGGTVSYEQYF	TGTGCCAGCTCACCAGGGGGGACAGTCTCCTACGAGCAGTACTTC
TRBD2	TRBV7-8	TRBJ2-1	-	CASSPGTSGSGREQFF	TGTGCCAGCAGCCCTGGGACTAGCGGGAGTGGGCGTGAGCAGTTCTTC
-	TRBV20-1	TRBJ2-3	-	CSADGADTQYF	TGCAGTGCTGACGGAGCAGATACGCAGTATTTT
TRBD2	TRBV27	TRBJ2-3	-	CASSLFLPGGGFGTDTQYF	TGTGCCAGCAGTTTATTTCTCCCCGGGGGGGGCTTCGGCACAGATACGCAGTATTTT
TRBD1	TRBV7-9	TRBJ1-6	-	CASSVSGTGIVLGHSPLHF	TGTGCCAGCAGCGTAAGCGGGACAGGGATAGTACTGGGGCATTCACCCCTCCACTTT